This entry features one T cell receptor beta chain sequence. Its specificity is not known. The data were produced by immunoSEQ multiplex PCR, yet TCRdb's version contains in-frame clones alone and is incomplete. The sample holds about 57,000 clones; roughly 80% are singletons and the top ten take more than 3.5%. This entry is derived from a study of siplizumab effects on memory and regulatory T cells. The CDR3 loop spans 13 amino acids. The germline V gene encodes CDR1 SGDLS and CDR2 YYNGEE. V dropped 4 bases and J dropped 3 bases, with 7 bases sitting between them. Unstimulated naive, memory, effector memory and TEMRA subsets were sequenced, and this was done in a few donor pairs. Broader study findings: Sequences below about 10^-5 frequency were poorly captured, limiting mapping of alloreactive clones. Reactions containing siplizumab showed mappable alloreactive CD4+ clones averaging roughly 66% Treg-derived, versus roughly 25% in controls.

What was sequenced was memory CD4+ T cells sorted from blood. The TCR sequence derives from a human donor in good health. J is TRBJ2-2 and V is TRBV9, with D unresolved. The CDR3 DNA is TGTGCCAGCAGCCCAACCTACACCGGGGAGCTGTTTTTT. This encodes CASSPTYTGELFF.